The rows below give T cell receptor beta chains drawn from one sample of a study of T cell responses to AZD1222 COVID-19 vaccine. Assay: immunoSEQ multiplex PCR; the TCRdb copy retains only in-frame clones and omits some. The data show about 75,000 clones, around 90% seen once. The input for sequencing was peripheral blood, taken 28 days after the second AZD1222 dose. These receptors all stem from an adult who received the AZD1222 COVID-19 vaccine. Both conserved end residues are part of each CDR3. A D gene is named only where the DNA matches it firmly. Size is stated for part of the rows, as once, few or many counts, or as a class when the clone is expanded.

cdr3_nt | cdr3_aa | cdr3_length | v_call | d_call | clone_size | j_call
TGTGCCAGCAGTTTCTCTGACGGTAGCAATCAGCCCCAGCATTTT | CASSFSDGSNQPQHF | 15 | TRBV28 | NA | NA | TRBJ1-5
TGTGCCAGTAGTTCTCCGGGACTAGTCGGCGATACGCAGTATTTT | CASSSPGLVGDTQYF | 15 | TRBV19 | TRBD2 | NA | TRBJ2-3
TGCGCCAGCCATCTTGGGGGGACAGGCAACTATGGCTACACCTTC | CASHLGGTGNYGYTF | 15 | TRBV5-1 | TRBD1 | NA | TRBJ1-2
TGTGCCAGCTCACCACAGTCGGGGGTGATAGATACGCAGTATTTT | CASSPQSGVIDTQYF | 15 | TRBV18 | NA | NA | TRBJ2-3
TGTGCCAGCAGCCCCACCGGGGGGGGCCCAAATTCACCCCTCCACTTT | CASSPTGGGPNSPLHF | 16 | TRBV6-2/TRBV6-3 | NA | few | TRBJ1-6
TGTGCCAGCAGGGACGGGGACAGTGGTCAGCCCCAGCATTTT | CASRDGDSGQPQHF | 14 | TRBV6-5 | TRBD1 | NA | TRBJ1-5
TGTGCCAGCAGCTCGACCGGGGCCCGCTACGAGCAGTACTTC | CASSSTGARYEQYF | 14 | TRBV11-2 | NA | NA | TRBJ2-7
TGTGCCAGCTCAACGAACAGGGCTGGGGCCAACGTCCTGACTTTC | CASSTNRAGANVLTF | 15 | TRBV18 | NA | NA | TRBJ2-6
TGTGCCAGTAGTGTAACCGGGAGGCCGTCCTACGAGCAGTACTTC | CASSVTGRPSYEQYF | 15 | TRBV19 | TRBD2 | NA | TRBJ2-7
TGCGCCAGCAGCTTGTTGTTGGGGGCGGGCAATGAGCAGTTCTTC | CASSLLLGAGNEQFF | 15 | TRBV5-1 | NA | NA | TRBJ2-1
TGTGCCAGCAGTGAAGACCGACCCTACAATGAGCAGTTCTTC | CASSEDRPYNEQFF | 14 | TRBV6-1 | NA | NA | TRBJ2-1
TGTGCCACCAGTGATCAAAAACCACAGGGGGCTAAGGACACTGAAGCTTTCTTT | CATSDQKPQGAKDTEAFF | 18 | TRBV24-1 | TRBD1 | once | TRBJ1-1
TGTGCCAGCAGCGCGGCAGGCTCCTATAATTCACCCCTCCACTTT | CASSAAGSYNSPLHF | 15 | TRBV28 | NA | NA | TRBJ1-6
TGTGCCAGCAGTTTATTAGGACCGGGGGCGGCCTATAATTCACCCCTCCACTTT | CASSLLGPGAAYNSPLHF | 18 | TRBV27 | NA | NA | TRBJ1-6
TGTGCCAGCAGCTTAGAACAGGGGGAAGCTTTCTTT | CASSLEQGEAFF | 12 | TRBV7-9 | TRBD1 | NA | TRBJ1-1
TGTGCCAGCTCACCACCGACAGGGTTTGGGGCCACTGAAGCTTTCTTT | CASSPPTGFGATEAFF | 16 | TRBV18 | TRBD1 | NA | TRBJ1-1
TGCGCCAGCAGCCAAGATCCGGGAAACTACGAGCAGTACTTC | CASSQDPGNYEQYF | 14 | TRBV4-3 | NA | NA | TRBJ2-7
TGTGCCAGCAGTCTACGCAGGGTGTTGGAAGCTTTCTTT | CASSLRRVLEAFF | 13 | TRBV28 | NA | NA | TRBJ1-1
TGTGCCAGCAGCTCCCTACGGGGACAGGGGGCCGGGGAGCTGTTTTTT | CASSSLRGQGAGELFF | 16 | TRBV5-4 | TRBD1 | NA | TRBJ2-2
TGTGCCAGCAGTTTCGGGCTAGTCGATGAGCAGTTCTTC | CASSFGLVDEQFF | 13 | TRBV12-3/TRBV12-4 | NA | NA | TRBJ2-1
TGCAGCGTTGAAAGGGCAGGGGGGACAGATACGCAGTATTTT | CSVERAGGTDTQYF | 14 | TRBV29-1 | NA | NA | TRBJ2-3
TGTGCCTGGAGTGCGGGAACGGGAAACACCATATATTTT | CAWSAGTGNTIYF | 13 | TRBV30 | NA | NA | TRBJ1-3
TGCGCCAGCAGCTTGGACGGGGGTTCTAATTCACCCCTCCACTTT | CASSLDGGSNSPLHF | 15 | TRBV5-1 | NA | NA | TRBJ1-6
TGTGCCTGGAGTGGGACAGTACAAGAGACCCAGTACTTC | CAWSGTVQETQYF | 13 | TRBV30 | NA | NA | TRBJ2-5
TGTGCCAGCACCCCGAAAGGCGGACAGGGGATCTTCTATGGCTACACCTTC | CASTPKGGQGIFYGYTF | 17 | TRBV6-2/TRBV6-3 | TRBD1 | NA | TRBJ1-2
TGTGCCAGTAGTGCCCTCGGACGGGAAAAACTGTTTTTT | CASSALGREKLFF | 13 | TRBV19 | NA | NA | TRBJ1-4
TGTGCCAGCAGTTTATCCGGACCGAATTCACCCCTCCACTTT | CASSLSGPNSPLHF | 14 | TRBV27 | NA | NA | TRBJ1-6
TGCGCCAGCAGCCAAGAGTCCCGGTCTCGGGTCTCTGGAAACACCATATATTTT | CASSQESRSRVSGNTIYF | 18 | TRBV4-1 | NA | NA | TRBJ1-3
TGTGCCAGCAAGGGGGGACTAGTGGCCCCCGGTGAGCAGTTCTTC | CASKGGLVAPGEQFF | 15 | TRBV6-6 | TRBD2 | NA | TRBJ2-1
TGTGCCAGCGGTGGCCTACGGGCAGGGATCGATGGCTACACCTTC | CASGGLRAGIDGYTF | 15 | TRBV28 | NA | NA | TRBJ1-2
TGTGCCAGCAGCTTAGTTGGGGCTCTAGGTTCTGAGCAGTTCTTC | CASSLVGALGSEQFF | 15 | TRBV11-3 | NA | NA | TRBJ2-1
TGTGCCAGCAGCTTAAGACAGGGAGGATCACCCCTCCACTTT | CASSLRQGGSPLHF | 14 | TRBV7-3 | TRBD1 | NA | TRBJ1-6
TGTGCCAGCAGCCTTGGGGACAGGGCGACCTATGGCTACACCTTC | CASSLGDRATYGYTF | 15 | TRBV5-6 | TRBD1 | NA | TRBJ1-2
TGCGCCAGCAGCCAAGATCCGAGCGGGGGGGCGGAGACCCAGTACTTC | CASSQDPSGGAETQYF | 16 | TRBV4-3 | TRBD2 | medium-sized | TRBJ2-5
TGTGCCAGCAGCCCTCGGACAGATGGAAACACCATATATTTT | CASSPRTDGNTIYF | 14 | TRBV3-1/TRBV3-2 | NA | NA | TRBJ1-3
TGTGCCAGCAGTCCCTCGGTTGACTATGGCTACACCTTC | CASSPSVDYGYTF | 13 | TRBV2 | NA | NA | TRBJ1-2
TGTGCCAGCAGCCAGGGGACAGGGAGCTATAATTCACCCCTCCACTTT | CASSQGTGSYNSPLHF | 16 | TRBV3-1/TRBV3-2 | TRBD1 | NA | TRBJ1-6
TGTGCCTGGAACGGGGGTTTGGGCTATGGCTACACCTTC | CAWNGGLGYGYTF | 13 | TRBV30 | NA | NA | TRBJ1-2
TGTGCCAGCAGTGAATTTCAGCCCCAGCATTTT | CASSEFQPQHF | 11 | TRBV6-1 | NA | once | TRBJ1-5
TGTGCCAGCAGCGTGGGACAGAACTATGGCTACACCTTC | CASSVGQNYGYTF | 13 | TRBV9 | TRBD1 | NA | TRBJ1-2
TGCGCCAGCAGCGTAGCGGGGCCGCCAGATACGCAGTATTTT | CASSVAGPPDTQYF | 14 | TRBV5-1 | TRBD2 | NA | TRBJ2-3
TGTGCCAGCAGTGGGTCCCTAGCGGGGGGCCCGAGCCCTAGCACAGATACGCAGTATTTT | CASSGSLAGGPSPSTDTQYF | 20 | TRBV2 | TRBD2 | NA | TRBJ2-3
TGTGCCAGCAGTTTTCGCGGGACAGGGAAATATACGCAGTATTTT | CASSFRGTGKYTQYF | 15 | TRBV28 | TRBD1 | NA | TRBJ2-3
TGTGCCAGTAGCCTCACAGGGAACACTGAAGCTTTCTTT | CASSLTGNTEAFF | 13 | TRBV19 | NA | NA | TRBJ1-1
TGTGCCAGCAGCTTACCTAGCCTAGTAGCGAACACCGGGGAGCTGTTTTTT | CASSLPSLVANTGELFF | 17 | TRBV5-4 | NA | few | TRBJ2-2
TGTGCCAGCACTCCAGGGGGGAACACTGAAGCTTTCTTT | CASTPGGNTEAFF | 13 | TRBV28 | TRBD1 | NA | TRBJ1-1
TGTGCCAGCAGCCAAGGAATAGCGGGGGGGATCGCCGGGGAGCTGTTTTTT | CASSQGIAGGIAGELFF | 17 | TRBV4-2 | TRBD2 | NA | TRBJ2-2
TGTGCCAGCAGCCAAGTTGCGGGGGCCGCCTACGAGCAGTACTTC | CASSQVAGAAYEQYF | 15 | TRBV3-1/TRBV3-2 | NA | NA | TRBJ2-7